The T cell receptor beta chain described here comes from a study of T cell repertoires in cytomegalovirus infection. The overall study: It was the public TCR beta signatures that indicated both CMV infection and matching HLA type.

TCRdb fed the reads into MiXCR, producing one record per CDR3 protein. The data show some 310,000 distinct CDR3 sequences, roughly 25% seen once. This CDR3 comprises 12 residues. Germline lookup yields CDR1 SSHAT and CDR2 FNYEAQ (reference sequence). This clonotype was observed many times. What it binds is unknown. The junction differs from germline at one of its ends, possibly a read error. The sample consisted of cultured PBMCs, taken from culture after CMV antigen stimulation. The TCR comes from a human donor in good health (CMV status not recorded). Some clones in this sample may be carry-over from other donors' samples. The chain uses TRBV7-7 and TRBJ2-2, with D possibly being TRBD1 (7 bases). The CDR3 nucleotides read TGTGCTAGCAGCTTACCACAGGGGAGGATGTTTTTT. Translation: CASSLPQGRMFF.